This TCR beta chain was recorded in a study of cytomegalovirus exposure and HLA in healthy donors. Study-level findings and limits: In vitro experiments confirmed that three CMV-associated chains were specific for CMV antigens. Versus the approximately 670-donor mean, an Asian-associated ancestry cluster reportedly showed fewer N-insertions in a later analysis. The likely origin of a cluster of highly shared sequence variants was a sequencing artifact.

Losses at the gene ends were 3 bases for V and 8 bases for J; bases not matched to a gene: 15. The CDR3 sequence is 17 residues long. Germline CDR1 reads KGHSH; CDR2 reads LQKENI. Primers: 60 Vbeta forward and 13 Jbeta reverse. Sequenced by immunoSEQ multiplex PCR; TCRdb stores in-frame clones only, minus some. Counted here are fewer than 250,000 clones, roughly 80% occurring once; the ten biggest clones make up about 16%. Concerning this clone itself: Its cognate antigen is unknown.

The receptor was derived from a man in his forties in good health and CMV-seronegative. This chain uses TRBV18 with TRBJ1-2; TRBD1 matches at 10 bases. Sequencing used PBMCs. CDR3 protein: CASSPATGGPVDSGYTF. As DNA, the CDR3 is TGTGCCAGCTCACCCGCGACAGGGGGCCCAGTGGATTCAGGCTACACCTTC.